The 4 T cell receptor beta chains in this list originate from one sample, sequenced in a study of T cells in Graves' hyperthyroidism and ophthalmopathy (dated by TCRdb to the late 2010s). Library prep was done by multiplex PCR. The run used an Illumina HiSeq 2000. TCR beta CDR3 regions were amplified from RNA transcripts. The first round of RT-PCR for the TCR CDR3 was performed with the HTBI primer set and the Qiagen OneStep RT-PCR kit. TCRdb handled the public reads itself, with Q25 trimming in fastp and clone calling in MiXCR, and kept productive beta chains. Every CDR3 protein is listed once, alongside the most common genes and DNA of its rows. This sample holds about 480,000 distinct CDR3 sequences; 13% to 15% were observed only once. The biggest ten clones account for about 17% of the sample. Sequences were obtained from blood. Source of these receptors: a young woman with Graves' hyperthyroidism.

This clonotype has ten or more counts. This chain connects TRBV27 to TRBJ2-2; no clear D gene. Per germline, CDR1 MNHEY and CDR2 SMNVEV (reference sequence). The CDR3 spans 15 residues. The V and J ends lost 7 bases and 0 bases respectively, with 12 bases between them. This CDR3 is CASKPGRANTGELFF. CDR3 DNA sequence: TGTGCCAGCAAACCCGGACGCGCGAACACCGGGGAGCTGTTTTTT.

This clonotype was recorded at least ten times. CDR3 nucleotide sequence: TGTGCCAGCATGGGGGTGTCCTCTGGAAACACCATATATTTT. This gives the protein CASMGVSSGNTIYF. The gene calls are TRBV11-3 and TRBJ1-3; possible D gene TRBD1, 5 bases. The CDR3 has 14 amino acids. Trimming removed 7 bases at V and 0 bases at J, with 10 bases between. Per the germline V gene, CDR1 is SGHNT and CDR2 is YENEEA.

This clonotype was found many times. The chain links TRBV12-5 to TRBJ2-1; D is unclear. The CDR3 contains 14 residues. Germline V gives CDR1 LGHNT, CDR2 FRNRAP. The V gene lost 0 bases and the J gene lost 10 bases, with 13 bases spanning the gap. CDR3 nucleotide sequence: TGTGCTAGTGGTTTGGTAAGGACCATTGGGGAGCAGTTCTTC. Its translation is CASGLVRTIGEQFF.

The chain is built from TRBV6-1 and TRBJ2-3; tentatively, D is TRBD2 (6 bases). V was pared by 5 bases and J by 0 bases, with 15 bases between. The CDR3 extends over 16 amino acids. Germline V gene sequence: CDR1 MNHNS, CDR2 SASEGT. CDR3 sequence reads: CASSPRSGTSTDTQYF. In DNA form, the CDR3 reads TGTGCCAGCAGTCCGCGTAGCGGCACGAGCACAGATACGCAGTATTTT.